Detailed here is one TCR beta chain. The data belong to a study of blood T cell repertoires in COVID-19. The assay was immunoSEQ multiplex PCR, and TCRdb's table has in-frame clones only and misses some. The profile shows 200,000 to 250,000 clones, around 85% of them singletons. The ends lost 6 bases at V and 4 bases at J; junction bases unmatched: 6. Per the germline V gene, CDR1 is ENHRY and CDR2 is SYGVKD. This CDR3 is built from 15 residues. This sequence originates from a woman aged 50 to 60 in a cohort exposed to, infected with or recovered from COVID-19 (not recorded which). The sequencing sample was made of PBMCs or T cells enriched from blood (not recorded which). The chain couples TRBV10-3 to TRBJ2-3; TRBD1 matches 11 bases. CDR3 region: CAISKPGQGADTQYF. Written as DNA, the CDR3 is TGTGCCATCAGCAAGCCGGGACAGGGGGCAGATACGCAGTATTTT.